Following are 24 T cell receptor beta chains from one sample sequenced in a study of shared clonotypes between healthy human individuals. Profiled with immunoSEQ multiplex PCR; TCRdb holds only in-frame clones, not every one. This sample has hundreds of thousands of clones; 96% occur once, and the top ten carry less than 0.3%. Cells designated naive CD8 were CD45RO-negative and were positively selected for CCR7, with terminally differentiated effector memory CD45RA+ cells excluded. The specimen sequenced was naive CD8+ T cells sorted from blood. These receptors all stem from a man aged 25-45 years in good health.

This clone was found a few times. The identical CDR3 is also encoded by other nucleotide sequences in the sample. The chain employs TRBV27 and TRBJ2-1; TRBD2 agrees at 11 bases. CDR1 MNHEY and CDR2 SMNVEV come from the germline V gene (reference sequence). V was pared by 2 bases and J by 0 bases, with 0 bases of the junction left unmatched. The CDR3 has 16 residues. The CDR3 loop reads CASSLGLAGSYNEQFF. Written as DNA, the CDR3 is TGTGCCAGCAGTTTAGGACTAGCGGGCTCCTACAATGAGCAGTTCTTC.

The chain recombines TRBV27 with TRBJ2-1, with no clear D. CDR3 length: 14 residues. From germline, CDR1 is MNHEY and CDR2 SMNVEV (reference sequence). Between the trimmed V and J ends, which lost 5 bases and 5 bases, there was a span of 13 bases. CDR3 in DNA: TGTGCCAGCAGTGTCACCGGGCCGGACAATGAGCAGTTCTTC. Its translation is CASSVTGPDNEQFF.

V is TRBV29-1 and J is TRBJ1-1; 7 bases match TRBD1. V trimming: 7 bases; J trimming: 3 bases; junction bases outside the gene matches: 2. CDR1 and CDR2 from the germline V gene are SQVTM and ANQGSEA. CDR3 size: 11 residues. In DNA form, the CDR3 reads TGCAGCGCTCAGGGGGACACTGAAGCTTTCTTT. It specifies CSAQGDTEAFF. The whole variable domain, remainder taken from reference TRBV29-1 and TRBJ1-1, is SAVISQKPSRDICQRGTSLTIQCQVDSQVTMMFWYRQQPGQSLTLIATANQGSEATYESGFVIDKFPISRPNLTFSTLTVSNMSPEDSSIYLCSAQGDTEAFFGQGTRLTVV.

About this clone: Other DNA variants within this sample encode the same CDR3. This sequence joins TRBV7-9 and TRBJ2-7, with D unresolved. The CDR3 totals 11 residues. With 1 base removed from V and 6 bases from J, the gap between germline ends came to 4 bases. CDR1 SEHNR and CDR2 FQNEAQ come from the germline V gene (reference sequence). The CDR3 DNA sequence: TGTGCCAGCAGCTTAGGACGCGAGCAGTACTTC. It codes for CASSLGREQYF.

The rearrangement links TRBV28 to TRBJ1-2; D may be TRBD1 (5 bases). CDR1 and CDR2 (germline): MDHEN, SYDVKM. The length of the CDR3 is 17 residues. V was shortened by 5 bases and J by 3 bases, with 22 bases between the two germline ends. In DNA form, the CDR3 reads TGTGCCAGCAGTGCCCGCTTCTTAAGGGGCCTGGACTATGGCTACACCTTC. Its protein is CASSARFLRGLDYGYTF.

The V gene is TRBV27, the J gene TRBJ2-7; possible D gene TRBD1, 6 bases. Germline V lookup: CDR1 MNHEY, CDR2 SMNVEV (reference sequence). The ends were cut back, 4 bases at V and 1 base at J, with 11 bases in the middle. The CDR3 covers 14 residues. The CDR3 bases are TGTGCCAGCAGTTCCTGGACAGAGTCCTACGAGCAGTACTTC. It specifies CASSSWTESYEQYF.

The V call is TRBV10-3, the J call TRBJ2-7; 9 nucleotides agree with TRBD2. CDR1 and CDR2 from the germline V gene are ENHRY and SYGVKD. Trimming cost V 0 bases and J 3 bases; bases outside gene matches: 3. The CDR3 is made up of 15 amino acids. In DNA, the CDR3 is TGTGCCATCAGTGAGTCCGATAGCGGGAGCTACGAGCAGTACTTC. Amino acid sequence: CAISESDSGSYEQYF.

This clone was picked up a small number of times. The chain uses TRBV5-1 and TRBJ1-1, with a weak D call TRBD1 (5 bases). CDR1 and CDR2 (germline): SGHRS, YFSETQ. This CDR3 contains 15 residues. V was clipped by 0 bases and J by 7 bases, with 16 bases between them. The chain's CDR3 is CASSLASGGALEAFF. The CDR3 coding sequence is TGCGCCAGCAGCTTGGCCTCGGGAGGGGCTCTTGAAGCTTTCTTT.

The chain uses TRBV15 and TRBJ1-1; no clear D. This CDR3 is built from 16 residues. Trimming removed 8 bases at V and 0 bases at J, with 19 bases between. Germline V gene data show CDR1 as LNHNV and CDR2 as YYDKDF (reference sequence). The CDR3 region is CATAVSGTTMNTEAFF. CDR3 DNA: TGTGCCACCGCTGTTTCTGGAACAACCATGAACACTGAAGCTTTCTTT.

The chain combines TRBV18 with TRBJ2-7, with TRBD2 identical over 14 bases. Germline trimming cut 5 bases from V and 5 bases from J; bases unmatched to any gene: 11. Germline CDR1 KGHSH, CDR2 LQKENI. The CDR3 has 17 residues. The CDR3 DNA reads TGTGCCAGCTCATCCGGACTAGCGGGAGGCCGAGCTGACGAGCAGTACTTC. Its translation is CASSSGLAGGRADEQYF. The entire variable domain, with the rest obtained from reference TRBV18 and TRBJ2-7, is as follows: NAGVMQNPRHLVRRRGQEARLRCSPMKGHSHVYWYRQLPEEGLKFMVYLQKENIIDESGMPKERFSAEFPKEGPSILRIQQVVRGDSAAYFCASSSGLAGGRADEQYFGPGTRLTVT.

The V call is TRBV13, the J call TRBJ2-3; TRBD1 is a possible D gene (6 bases). The V end was cut by 2 bases, the J end by 2 bases, with 14 bases between. The CDR3 contains 16 residues. From germline, CDR1 is PRHDT and CDR2 FYEKMQ (reference sequence). The CDR3 nucleotides read TGTGCCAGCAGCTTACGACAGGCGGATCCCACAGATACGCAGTATTTT. Its protein product is CASSLRQADPTDTQYF.

In DNA, the CDR3 is TGTGCCAGCAGAGGCGGGAGTAGCGCCGGGGAGCTGTTTTTT. Translated, it gives CASRGGSSAGELFF. This rearrangement joins TRBV6-5 to TRBJ2-2, with 7 bases identical to TRBD2. This CDR3 has 14 amino acids. Germline CDR1 is MNHEY and CDR2 is SVGAGI. The ends lost 6 bases at V and 6 bases at J; junction bases unmatched: 7.

The V and J genes are TRBV4-3 and TRBJ2-1; possible D gene TRBD2, 5 bases. There are 12 residues in the CDR3. V lost 0 bases, J lost 9 bases, and 6 bases lay in between. Germline CDR1 is LGHNA and CDR2 is YSLEER. CDR3 coding DNA: TGCGCCAGCAGCCAAGATCGGGGTGAGCAGTTCTTC. Translating gives CASSQDRGEQFF.

This sequence joins TRBV27 and TRBJ2-7, with D hard to call. Trimming stripped 3 bases from V and 2 bases from J, with 14 bases between. Germline CDR1 and CDR2: MNHEY and SMNVEV (reference sequence). CDR3 size: 15 residues. The CDR3 bases are TGTGCCAGCAGTTTTCGGCGGTCCCCACCCTACGAGCAGTACTTC. Translation: CASSFRRSPPYEQYF.

V usage is TRBV7-2 and J usage is TRBJ2-7; D not resolved. CDR1 is SGHTA and CDR2 is FQGNSA in the germline V gene. The CDR3 length is 13 residues. The germline V and J ends were trimmed by 2 bases and 3 bases, with 8 bases remaining between them. The chain's CDR3 is CASSLFAHYEQYF. In DNA, the CDR3 is TGTGCCAGCAGCTTATTCGCCCACTACGAGCAGTACTTC. Filled out from reference TRBV7-2 and TRBJ2-7, the complete variable domain reads GAGVSQSPSNKVTEKGKDVELRCDPISGHTALYWYRQSLGQGLEFLIYFQGNSAPDKSGLPSDRFSAERTGGSVSTLTIQRTQQEDSAVYLCASSLFAHYEQYFGPGTRLTVT.

The chain joins TRBV14 to TRBJ2-6; a possible D gene is TRBD1 (6 bases). The V and J ends lost 4 bases and 0 bases respectively, with 13 bases between them. The CDR3 has 17 residues. Germline V lookup: CDR1 SGHDN, CDR2 FVKESK. For the CDR3, the DNA is TGTGCCAGCAGCCCTTCACAGGGAATCTCTGGGGCCAACGTCCTGACTTTC. Translated, it gives CASSPSQGISGANVLTF.

The J gene is TRBJ2-7, the V gene TRBV27, with 7 nucleotides matching TRBD1. The CDR3 spans 15 residues. Unmatched junction bases numbered 8, after V lost 2 bases and J lost 4 bases. Looked up from germline, CDR1 is MNHEY and CDR2 is SMNVEV (reference sequence). The CDR3 DNA sequence: TGTGCCAGCAGTTTAACTCCAGGGGGAATGTACGAGCAGTACTTC. Translated: CASSLTPGGMYEQYF.

The chain combines TRBV5-1 with TRBJ1-2, with 7 bases that match TRBD1. CDR1 is SGHRS and CDR2 is YFSETQ in the germline V gene. The CDR3 has 12 amino acids. V lost 3 bases to trimming and J lost 6 bases; unmatched junction nucleotides: 2. The CDR3 nucleotides are TGCGCCAGCAGCTACCAGGGGGATGGCTACACCTTC. Translation gives CASSYQGDGYTF.

This sequence joins TRBV9 and TRBJ2-1; 12 bases are shared with TRBD2. Germline-derived CDR1 and CDR2 are SGDLS and YYNGEE. Losses at the gene ends were 4 bases for V and 14 bases for J; bases not matched to a gene: 10. The CDR3 contains 14 residues. The CDR3, as DNA: TGTGCCAGCAGCCCAAGGACTAGCGGGGCGTTTAAGTTCTTC. As protein: CASSPRTSGAFKFF.

This CDR3 is CASDLEGFHNEQFF. CDR3 nucleotide sequence: TGCGCCAGCGACCTGGAGGGTTTTCACAATGAGCAGTTCTTC. This chain links TRBV5-1 with TRBJ2-1, with a possible D match to TRBD2 (6 bases). The CDR3 has 14 amino acids. V was cut by 7 bases and J by 5 bases, with 16 bases left in between. Germline CDR1 is SGHRS and CDR2 is YFSETQ.

This clone was counted a single time. This chain connects TRBV6-5 to TRBJ1-1, with TRBD1 matching 10 bases. Trimming cost V 6 bases and J 2 bases; bases outside gene matches: 3. There are 14 residues in the CDR3. The germline CDR1 and CDR2 sequences are MNHEY and SVGAGI. CDR3 in amino acids: CASSRTGGNTEAFF. The DNA of the CDR3 is TGTGCCAGCAGCCGGACAGGGGGAAACACTGAAGCTTTCTTT.

The chain employs TRBV7-3 and TRBJ2-1, with TRBD2 identical over 7 bases. This CDR3 is built from 16 residues. After removal of 5 bases from V and 6 bases from J, the junction contained 13 bases not matched to a gene. In germline, CDR1 is SGHTA, CDR2 FQGTGA. The CDR3 DNA is TGTGCCAGCAGCCCAATTGGGGGGGGACTACCCAATGAGCAGTTCTTC. The encoded protein is CASSPIGGGLPNEQFF.

In regard to this clone: Other DNA sequences within the sample encode an identical CDR3. The chain is built from TRBV9 and TRBJ2-1; D gene unclear. Trimming took off 0 bases at V and 4 bases at J, with 5 bases between the two ends. CDR1 is SGDLS, CDR2 YYNGEE, per germline. The CDR3 is 13 amino acids. Written as DNA, the CDR3 is TGTGCCAGCAGCGTAGGCCAGTACAATGAGCAGTTCTTC. Its protein product is CASSVGQYNEQFF. Filled out from reference TRBV9 and TRBJ2-1, the complete variable domain reads DSGVTQTPKHLITATGQRVTLRCSPRSGDLSVYWYQQSLDQGLQFLIQYYNGEERAKGNILERFSAQQFPDLHSELNLSSLELGDSALYFCASSVGQYNEQFFGPGTRLTVL.

The chain carries TRBV7-9 and TRBJ2-2, with D uncertain. CDR1 is SEHNR and CDR2 is FQNEAQ in the germline V gene (reference sequence). V lost 4 bases and J lost 0, with 6 bases in between. The CDR3 has 14 residues. In DNA, the CDR3 is TGTGCCAGCAGCTGGCCCTCGAACACCGGGGAGCTGTTTTTT. Translation gives CASSWPSNTGELFF.